A single sample is the source of the 18 T cell receptor beta chains below, sequenced in a study of T cell responses to AZD1222 COVID-19 vaccine (dated by TCRdb to about 2021). Preparation of the library involved the immunoSEQ multiplex PCR assay. TCRdb stores this immuneACCESS table with in-frame sequences only. Part of the clones is absent; in the studies checked, under half of the shortfall reflects unresolved V genes, and no reason is known for the rest. This sample is represented by 80,000 or so clones; about 82% of them were singletons. The ten biggest clones cover around 3% of the sample. This specimen's time point label, interpreted: baseline before first vaccination. Sequencing was performed on peripheral blood, taken on day 0 of AZD1222 vaccination. The source of these receptors is an adult in good health.

This chain connects TRBV5-8 to TRBJ2-1, with TRBD1 as a possible D gene (6 bases). Germline CDR1 SGHTS, CDR2 YDEGEE. V lost 3 bases to trimming and J lost 11 bases, with 15 bases between them. The CDR3 loop spans 13 amino acids. DNA of the CDR3: TGTGCCAGCAGCTCCGGCTTGGGGGCTCAGCAGTTCTTC. Translation: CASSSGLGAQQFF.

The CDR3 reads CASSYGTGETQYF. CDR3 nucleotide sequence: TGTGCCAGCAGTTACGGGACAGGGGAGACCCAGTACTTC. The chain combines TRBV6-6 with TRBJ2-5; 9 bases map to TRBD1. Germline CDR1 is MNHNY and CDR2 is SVGAGI (reference sequence). The CDR3 has 13 amino acids. V trimming: 2 bases; J trimming: 5 bases; junction bases outside the gene matches: 0.

The CDR3 reads CASSLALAGSANTGELFF. As DNA, the CDR3 is TGTGCCAGCAGCTTAGCCCTAGCGGGGTCCGCAAACACCGGGGAGCTGTTTTTT. V usage is TRBV7-2 and J usage is TRBJ2-2; 9 bases line up with TRBD2. The ends lost 0 bases at V and 2 bases at J; junction bases unmatched: 7. Germline-derived CDR1 and CDR2 are SGHTA and FQGNSA. This CDR3 contains 18 residues. Drawing the rest from reference TRBV7-2 and TRBJ2-2, the complete variable domain is GAGVSQSPSNKVTEKGKDVELRCDPISGHTALYWYRQSLGQGLEFLIYFQGNSAPDKSGLPSDRFSAERTGGSVSTLTIQRTQQEDSAVYLCASSLALAGSANTGELFFGEGSRLTVL.

This clone was detected a few times. This chain uses TRBV4-3 with TRBJ2-3, with D tentatively TRBD1 or TRBD2 (5 bases each). The V gene's germline CDR1 is LGHNA and CDR2 YSLEER. Trimming cost V 4 bases and J 3 bases, with 20 bases left between them. The CDR3 contains 17 residues. The CDR3 is CASSPARGYSKTDTQYF. The CDR3 nucleotides read TGCGCCAGCAGCCCCGCCCGGGGCTATAGCAAGACAGATACGCAGTATTTT.

The rearrangement links TRBV21-1 to TRBJ2-2; the tabulated D call, TRBD1, remains unverified against the DNA. TRBV21-1 corresponds to a pseudogene. The CDR3 length is 13 residues. DNA for the CDR3: TGTGCCAGCAGCAAAGTAGGGGACGGGGAGCTGTTTTTT. Translating gives CASSKVGDGELFF.

The chain has TRBV6-4 and TRBJ2-2, with TRBD2 as a possible D gene (6 bases). The CDR3 runs to 15 residues. Trimming cost V 0 bases and J 6 bases, with 11 bases left between them. Germline lookup yields CDR1 MRHNA and CDR2 SNTAGT. The CDR3 coding sequence is TGTGCCAGCAGTGACTCGACCTCGGGGGCCGGGGAGCTGTTTTTT. Amino acid sequence: CASSDSTSGAGELFF.

The CDR3: CASRPQGSGLAGVGTGELFF. The DNA of the CDR3 is TGTGCCAGTAGGCCCCAAGGCTCCGGACTAGCGGGAGTCGGCACCGGGGAGCTGTTTTTT. The genes are TRBV19 and TRBJ2-2; 13 bases align to TRBD2. The length of the CDR3 is 20 residues. Germline V gives CDR1 LNHDA, CDR2 SQIVND (reference sequence). V dropped 6 bases and J dropped 4; count of bases not matched to a gene: 17.

The chain's CDR3 is CASSSLGGSTEAFF. The CDR3, as DNA: TGTGCCAGCAGTTCCCTCGGGGGGAGCACTGAAGCTTTCTTT. The chain couples TRBV6-5 to TRBJ1-1, with D perhaps matching TRBD1 (5 bases). V was pared by 4 bases and J by 4 bases, with 13 bases between. The CDR3 spans 14 residues. Germline V gene sequence: CDR1 MNHEY, CDR2 SVGAGI.

CDR3 loop: CASSQSGIYNEQFF. The DNA for the CDR3 is TGTGCCAGCAGCCAGTCGGGGATTTACAATGAGCAGTTCTTC. The chain employs TRBV7-2 and TRBJ2-1, with TRBD2 as a possible D gene (5 bases). Germline V gene sequence: CDR1 SGHTA, CDR2 FQGNSA. V lost 5 bases and J 4 bases, leaving 12 bases between the germline ends. CDR3 length: 14 residues.

This chain uses TRBV30 with TRBJ1-2; D gene uncertain. V gave up 2 bases and J gave up 8 bases, with 15 bases separating them. This CDR3 has 13 amino acids. The V gene's germline CDR1 is GTSNPN and CDR2 SVGIG (reference sequence). The CDR3 protein is CAWSSPDRAGYTF. CDR3 nucleotide sequence: TGTGCCTGGAGTAGCCCGGACCGCGCAGGCTACACCTTC.

This clone was detected only once. The chain employs TRBV6-2 or TRBV6-3 and TRBJ2-3; D unclear. V was clipped by 5 bases and J by 2 bases, with 11 bases between them. Germline V CDR1 and CDR2: MNHEY, SVGEGT. The CDR3 has 14 amino acids. CDR3 bases: TGTGCCAGCAGTGGCGGATACCTCACAGATACGCAGTATTTT. Translated: CASSGGYLTDTQYF.

The chain joins TRBV3-1 (or the pseudogene TRBV3-2) to TRBJ2-3; 7 bases are a match to TRBD2. The CDR3 extends over 14 amino acids. Trimming removed 3 bases from V and 5 bases from J; junction bases left unmatched: 5. Germline lookup yields CDR1 LGHDT and CDR2 YNNKEL (reference sequence). The CDR3 DNA reads as TGTGCCAGCAGCCACCGGGGGGTTGTAGATACGCAGTATTTT. Encoded protein: CASSHRGVVDTQYF.

This chain links TRBV11-2 with TRBJ2-7; D could derive from TRBD1 or TRBD2 (7 bases each). Germline V CDR1 and CDR2: SGHAT, FQNNGV. The ends were cut back, 4 bases at V and 0 bases at J, with 16 bases in the middle. CDR3 length: 16 residues. The CDR3, as DNA: TGTGCCAGCAGCTCCCGCTCAGGGGGGGTCTCCTACGAGCAGTACTTC. Translated: CASSSRSGGVSYEQYF.

The chain carries TRBV28 and TRBJ2-7; 8 nucleotides agree with TRBD1. CDR3 length: 15 amino acids. V was clipped by 6 bases and J by 3 bases; unmatched bases: 10. Looked up from germline, CDR1 is MDHEN and CDR2 is SYDVKM. The CDR3 bases are TGTGCCAGCAGGCCCACGACAGGGGTCAACTACGAGCAGTACTTC. It yields the protein CASRPTTGVNYEQYF.

V gene TRBV19 combines with J gene TRBJ1-6; a weak D match, TRBD1 (6 bases). CDR1 is LNHDA, CDR2 SQIVND, per germline (reference sequence). The V end lost 3 bases, the J end lost 6 bases, and 6 bases lay between the germline ends. The length of the CDR3 is 13 residues. The CDR3 sequence is CASSMDSNSPLHF. Here the CDR3 DNA reads TGTGCCAGTAGTATGGACAGTAATTCACCCCTCCACTTT.

The gene calls are TRBV4-3 and TRBJ2-1, with no clear D. This CDR3 comprises 14 residues. V lost 4 bases and J 5 bases, leaving 12 bases between the germline ends. CDR1 and CDR2 (germline): LGHNA, YSLEER. The CDR3 nucleotides read TGCGCCAGCAGCCTTGAAATTACCGACAATGAGCAGTTCTTC. It yields the protein CASSLEITDNEQFF.

CDR3 amino acids: CSASGGNYGYTF. In DNA, the CDR3 is TGCAGCGCCAGTGGGGGGAACTATGGCTACACCTTC. The chain joins TRBV29-1 to TRBJ1-2; TRBD1 might be the D (5 bases). This CDR3 spans 12 amino acids. V was cut by 7 bases and J by 2 bases, with 11 bases left in between. The germline V gene has CDR1 SQVTM and CDR2 ANQGSEA.

V gene TRBV27 combines with J gene TRBJ2-7, with 11 bases aligning to TRBD2. V shed 2 bases and J 2 bases; nucleotides not matched to a gene: 5. Germline CDR1 is MNHEY and CDR2 is SMNVEV (reference sequence). The CDR3 spans 16 residues. CDR3 region: CASSLRLAGGPYEQYF. DNA of the CDR3: TGTGCCAGCAGTTTAAGGCTAGCGGGGGGTCCCTACGAGCAGTACTTC.